This T cell receptor (beta chain) emerged from a study of blood T cell repertoires in COVID-19. On the study more broadly: Sources were T cells, B-cell-depleted T cells, or PBMCs; the material itself was cDNA or gDNA.

This clone came up a few times. There are 12 residues in the CDR3. CDR1 and CDR2 (germline): SQVTM, ANQGSEA. V lost 4 bases and J lost 3, with 9 bases in between. Sequenced by immunoSEQ multiplex PCR; TCRdb stores in-frame clones only, minus some. The sample carries tens of thousands of clones, 85% recorded once. The chain uses TRBV29-1 and TRBJ1-2; D possibly corresponds to TRBD1 (6 bases). Material: peripheral blood. The TCR comes from an elderly man with acute or convalescent COVID-19. Here the CDR3 DNA reads TGCAGCGTTGTAAGGACAGACTATGGCTACACCTTC. Translating it yields CSVVRTDYGYTF.